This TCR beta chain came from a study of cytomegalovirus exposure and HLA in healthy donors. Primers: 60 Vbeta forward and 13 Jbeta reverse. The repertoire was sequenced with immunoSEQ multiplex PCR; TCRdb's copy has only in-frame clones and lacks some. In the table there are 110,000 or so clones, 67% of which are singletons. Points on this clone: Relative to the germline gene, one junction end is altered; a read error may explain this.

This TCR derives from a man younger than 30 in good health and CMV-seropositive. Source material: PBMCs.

This CDR3 reads CASSVRDRGGF. In DNA form, the CDR3 reads TGTGCCAGCAGCGTCCGGGACAGGGGGGGCTTT. The rearrangement uses TRBV9 and TRBJ2-3; 11 bases are a match to TRBD1. The CDR3 contains 11 residues. The germline gives CDR1 SGDLS, CDR2 YYNGEE.